These T cell receptor beta chains were read from a single sample in a study of control samples from healthy donors and cancer patients. Sequencing used immunoSEQ multiplex PCR; TCRdb keeps in-frame clones, though not all of them. Seen here are fewer than 150,000 clones, over 75% observed once, and the top ten hold less than 2.5%. Input material: blood. The receptors were sampled from a man younger than 35 in good health. Each CDR3 is given with its conserved first and last residue. Fields, in order: J gene, D gene, clone size, V gene, CDR3 DNA, CDR3 protein. D genes are given only for firm matches. For some rows the clone size is stated as once, few or many, or as a class when expanded; others skip it.

j_call: TRBJ2-1
d_call: TRBD2
clone_size: -
v_call: TRBV11-2
cdr3_nt: TGTGCCAGCAGCTTGGGACCGGGACTAGCACCCAATGAGCAGTTCTTC
cdr3_aa: CASSLGPGLAPNEQFF

j_call: TRBJ2-7
d_call: TRBD2
clone_size: once
v_call: TRBV19
cdr3_nt: TGTGCCAGTAGTGAGACTAGCGGGGGTTCCTACGAGCAGTACTTC
cdr3_aa: CASSETSGGSYEQYF

j_call: TRBJ2-3
d_call: TRBD2
clone_size: -
v_call: TRBV5-4
cdr3_nt: TGTGCCAGCAGCTTGCCTCTAGCGGGCTCACGGGATACGCAGTATTTT
cdr3_aa: CASSLPLAGSRDTQYF

j_call: TRBJ1-1
d_call: -
clone_size: once
v_call: TRBV12-3/TRBV12-4
cdr3_nt: TGTGCCAGCGTGGGACACTCGAACACTGAAGCTTTCTTT
cdr3_aa: CASVGHSNTEAFF

j_call: TRBJ2-2
d_call: TRBD1
clone_size: -
v_call: TRBV7-7
cdr3_nt: TGTGCTAGCAGCCCCCTGACAGGGCCCGACACCGGGGAGCTGTTTTTT
cdr3_aa: CASSPLTGPDTGELFF

j_call: TRBJ2-7
d_call: -
clone_size: -
v_call: TRBV5-1
cdr3_nt: TGCGCCAACACCCGCCGCCGGGGCTCCTACGAGCAGTACTTC
cdr3_aa: CANTRRRGSYEQYF

j_call: TRBJ2-5
d_call: -
clone_size: -
v_call: TRBV7-9
cdr3_nt: TGTGCCAGCAGCTTAGGGGTCCTACCGCAAGAGACCCAGTACTTC
cdr3_aa: CASSLGVLPQETQYF

j_call: TRBJ1-2
d_call: -
clone_size: -
v_call: TRBV27
cdr3_nt: TGTGCCAGCAGTTCCCGGCAGGGCTATGGCTACACCTTC
cdr3_aa: CASSSRQGYGYTF

j_call: TRBJ1-1
d_call: -
clone_size: -
v_call: TRBV5-8
cdr3_nt: TGTGCCAGCAGCTTCTTCAGGGCGAACACTGAAGCTTTCTTT
cdr3_aa: CASSFFRANTEAFF

j_call: TRBJ1-1
d_call: -
clone_size: -
v_call: TRBV9
cdr3_nt: TGTGCCAGCAGCGTAGGTGGGAGTGAAGCTTTCTTT
cdr3_aa: CASSVGGSEAFF

j_call: TRBJ1-2
d_call: -
clone_size: -
v_call: TRBV7-3
cdr3_nt: TGTGCCAGCAGCTCCTCTACCGTGGGGGACCTTAACTATGGCTACACCTTC
cdr3_aa: CASSSSTVGDLNYGYTF

j_call: TRBJ1-4
d_call: -
clone_size: once
v_call: TRBV15
cdr3_nt: TGTGCCACCAGCAGAGGTGGGGTGGCGGAAAAACTGTTTTTT
cdr3_aa: CATSRGGVAEKLFF

j_call: TRBJ2-1
d_call: TRBD2
clone_size: -
v_call: TRBV7-2
cdr3_nt: TGTGCCAGCAGCTCCATTGCGGGGGACAATGAGCAGTTCTTC
cdr3_aa: CASSSIAGDNEQFF

j_call: TRBJ1-1
d_call: -
clone_size: -
v_call: TRBV5-8
cdr3_nt: TGTGCCAGCAGCCCCCTGTGGGGGGCGCGGGAAGCTTTCTTT
cdr3_aa: CASSPLWGAREAFF

j_call: TRBJ2-7
d_call: -
clone_size: -
v_call: TRBV4-1
cdr3_nt: TGCGCCAGCAGCCAGGGGGTACCTTACGAGCAGTACTTC
cdr3_aa: CASSQGVPYEQYF

j_call: TRBJ2-5
d_call: -
clone_size: -
v_call: TRBV28
cdr3_nt: TGTGCCAGCATTTTTGGGGGGGCGCGTGAGACCCAGTACTTC
cdr3_aa: CASIFGGARETQYF

j_call: TRBJ1-5
d_call: -
clone_size: -
v_call: TRBV18
cdr3_nt: TGTGCCAGCTCACCACGGGGACTAGGGGATCAGCCCCAGCATTTT
cdr3_aa: CASSPRGLGDQPQHF

j_call: TRBJ2-5
d_call: -
clone_size: -
v_call: TRBV15
cdr3_nt: TGTGCCACCAGCAGAGATCGGGGAGACCAAGAGACCCAGTACTTC
cdr3_aa: CATSRDRGDQETQYF

j_call: TRBJ2-5
d_call: TRBD2
clone_size: -
v_call: TRBV11-2
cdr3_nt: TGTGCCAGCAGCTTAAGGGCTAGCGGGGTTTTGGAGACCCAGTACTTC
cdr3_aa: CASSLRASGVLETQYF